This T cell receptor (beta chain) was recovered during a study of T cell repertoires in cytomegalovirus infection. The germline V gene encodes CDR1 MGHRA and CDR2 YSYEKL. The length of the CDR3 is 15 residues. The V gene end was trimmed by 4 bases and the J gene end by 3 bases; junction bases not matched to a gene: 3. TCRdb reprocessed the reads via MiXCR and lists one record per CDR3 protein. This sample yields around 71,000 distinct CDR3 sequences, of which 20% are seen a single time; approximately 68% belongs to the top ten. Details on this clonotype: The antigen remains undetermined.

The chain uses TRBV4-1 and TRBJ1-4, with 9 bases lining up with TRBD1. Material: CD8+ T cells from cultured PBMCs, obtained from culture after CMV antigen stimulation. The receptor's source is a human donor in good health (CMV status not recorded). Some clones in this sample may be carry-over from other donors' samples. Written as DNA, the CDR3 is TGCGCCAGCAGCCTTTGGACAGGGGCTAATGAAAAACTGTTTTTT. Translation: CASSLWTGANEKLFF.